This is a list of T cell receptor beta chains from one sample in a study of cytomegalovirus exposure and HLA in healthy donors. The protocol was immunoSEQ multiplex PCR, while the TCRdb copy is restricted to in-frame clones and leaves out a portion. The table shows approximately 190,000 clones, with around 90% occurring only once. Sequencing was carried out using PBMCs. These receptors came from a boy younger than 10 in good health and CMV-seronegative. Each CDR3 is given with its conserved first and last residue. D genes are given only for firm matches. Clone size appears in some rows only: once, few, many, or a class for an expanded clone.

V,D,size,J,CDR3,DNA
TRBV30,NA,NA,TRBJ1-6,CAWRGTGWNSPLHF,TGTGCCTGGAGGGGAACAGGGTGGAATTCACCCCTCCACTTT
TRBV2,NA,NA,TRBJ2-4,CASSDRGLAKNIQYF,TGTGCCAGCAGTGACAGGGGTCTAGCCAAAAACATTCAGTACTTC
TRBV25-1,NA,NA,TRBJ2-1,CASRAHNEQFF,TGTGCCAGCAGAGCCCACAATGAGCAGTTCTTC
TRBV7-6,TRBD2,NA,TRBJ2-3,CASSPSSGRLGVEDTQYF,TGTGCCAGCAGCCCTTCTAGCGGGAGGTTGGGCGTGGAAGATACGCAGTATTTT
TRBV2,NA,NA,TRBJ1-2,CASSELQEAGHVANYGYTF,TGTGCCAGCAGTGAACTACAGGAAGCGGGCCATGTTGCTAACTATGGCTACACCTTC
TRBV7-2,TRBD2,NA,TRBJ2-7,CASSLTSAEQYF,TGTGCCAGCAGCTTAACTAGCGCCGAGCAGTACTTC
TRBV6-6,NA,NA,TRBJ2-5,CASSYQAAVGETQYF,TGTGCCAGCAGTTACCAGGCAGCGGTAGGGGAGACCCAGTACTTC
TRBV7-2,TRBD2,NA,TRBJ2-2,CASSPLAGDTGELFF,TGTGCCAGCAGCCCACTAGCGGGAGACACCGGGGAGCTGTTTTTT
TRBV6-1,NA,NA,TRBJ1-5,CASRATGKDQPQHF,TGTGCCAGCAGGGCCACAGGGAAAGATCAGCCCCAGCATTTT
TRBV27,TRBD1,NA,TRBJ1-2,CASSPRQGAGGYTF,TGTGCCAGCAGTCCGCGACAGGGGGCGGGAGGCTACACCTTC
TRBV6-5,NA,few,TRBJ2-3,CASSPRQPSDTQYF,TGTGCCAGCAGCCCTCGACAGCCGTCAGATACGCAGTATTTT
TRBV6-1,NA,NA,TRBJ1-1,CAIRGGWFTEAFF,TGTGCCATCCGGGGAGGGTGGTTCACTGAAGCTTTCTTT
TRBV25-1,NA,NA,TRBJ2-1,CASTTLSDEQFF,TGTGCCAGCACAACTTTGTCGGATGAGCAGTTCTTC
TRBV7-9,NA,NA,TRBJ1-2,CASSLEAIENYGYTF,TGTGCCAGCAGCTTGGAGGCGATTGAGAACTATGGCTACACCTTC
TRBV27,NA,NA,TRBJ1-4,CASTPTERTNEKLFF,TGTGCCAGCACTCCGACGGAGAGGACTAATGAAAAACTGTTTTTT
TRBV27,TRBD2,once,TRBJ2-2,CASSFSSSGRAGELFF,TGTGCCAGCAGTTTCAGTTCGTCCGGGAGGGCCGGGGAGCTGTTTTTT
TRBV6-5,NA,NA,TRBJ1-1,CASSYSSPGSTEAFF,TGTGCCAGCAGTTACTCGAGCCCGGGGAGCACTGAAGCTTTCTTT
TRBV27,TRBD1,once,TRBJ2-2,CASSPSVTGQVTGELFF,TGTGCCAGCAGCCCGTCGGTAACGGGACAGGTAACCGGGGAGCTGTTTTTT
TRBV18,TRBD2,NA,TRBJ2-1,CASSPLFSGGSSYNEQFF,TGTGCCAGCTCACCACTCTTTAGCGGGGGGTCTTCCTACAATGAGCAGTTCTTC
TRBV27,TRBD1,NA,TRBJ2-2,CASSAGTGGVGELFF,TGTGCCAGCAGCGCCGGGACAGGGGGTGTCGGGGAGCTGTTTTTT
TRBV9,TRBD1,NA,TRBJ1-2,CASSPPSAGTGLYGYTF,TGTGCCAGCAGTCCCCCCTCCGCCGGGACAGGGCTGTATGGCTACACCTTC
TRBV6-1,NA,NA,TRBJ2-1,CASSEGTNNEQFF,TGTGCCAGCAGTGAAGGGACAAACAATGAGCAGTTCTTC
TRBV4-1,NA,NA,TRBJ1-4,CASSQDKGLWGEKLFF,TGCGCCAGCAGCCAAGATAAAGGACTATGGGGTGAAAAACTGTTTTTT
TRBV2,NA,NA,TRBJ1-1,CASSEQEVNRFGSNTEAFF,TGTGCCAGCAGTGAACAGGAGGTCAATCGATTTGGCTCGAACACTGAAGCTTTCTTT
TRBV6-1,TRBD1,NA,TRBJ2-7,CASSVRGQLIEQYF,TGTGCCAGCAGTGTCAGGGGACAGCTTATCGAGCAGTACTTC
TRBV5-1,TRBD1,NA,TRBJ1-2,CASSYDRGDYTF,TGCGCCAGCAGCTATGACAGGGGCGACTACACCTTC
TRBV19,NA,NA,TRBJ2-7,CASTFPQGGEQYF,TGTGCCAGCACATTCCCTCAGGGCGGCGAGCAGTACTTC
TRBV7-8,NA,NA,TRBJ1-5,CASSQGHNSNQPQHF,TGTGCCAGCAGCCAGGGACATAATAGCAATCAGCCCCAGCATTTT
TRBV6-1,NA,NA,TRBJ2-4,CASSEPGVAKNIQYF,TGTGCCAGTAGTGAACCGGGGGTAGCCAAAAACATTCAGTACTTC
TRBV5-6,NA,few,TRBJ1-1,CASSYGGVSEAFF,TGTGCCAGCAGTTATGGGGGGGTCTCTGAAGCTTTCTTT
TRBV28,NA,NA,TRBJ1-5,CASDRGGNSNQPQHF,TGTGCCAGCGACCGAGGAGGGAATAGCAATCAGCCCCAGCATTTT
TRBV9,TRBD2,NA,TRBJ2-5,CASSVAGGQGETQYF,TGTGCCAGCAGCGTAGCGGGGGGGCAGGGTGAGACCCAGTACTTC
TRBV10-3,TRBD1,few,TRBJ1-3,CASAGTGGTWSGNTIYF,TGTGCCTCCGCCGGGACAGGGGGAACCTGGTCTGGAAACACCATATATTTT
TRBV11-2,NA,NA,TRBJ2-7,CASSLGSGTFSYEQYF,TGTGCCAGCAGCTTAGGCAGTGGGACATTTTCCTACGAGCAGTACTTC
TRBV18,TRBD1,NA,TRBJ2-1,CASSPNPGQGAGEQFF,TGTGCCAGCTCACCCAACCCGGGACAGGGGGCAGGTGAGCAGTTCTTC
TRBV4-2,TRBD2,NA,TRBJ2-5,CASSQGLAGANQETQYF,TGTGCCAGCAGCCAGGGACTAGCGGGGGCCAACCAAGAGACCCAGTACTTC
TRBV13,TRBD1,NA,TRBJ2-2,CASSLTRGFGGELFF,TGTGCCAGCAGCTTAACCAGGGGGTTTGGCGGGGAGCTGTTTTTT
TRBV2,TRBD2,NA,TRBJ2-5,CASDPAGGLETQYF,TGTGCCAGCGACCCAGCGGGAGGGTTAGAGACCCAGTACTTC
TRBV6-1,NA,once,TRBJ2-6,CASSDWYYQTVRSGANVLTF,TGTGCCAGCAGTGATTGGTACTATCAGACTGTCCGCTCTGGGGCCAACGTCCTGACTTTC
TRBV25-1,NA,NA,TRBJ1-1,CASSEPGDTEAFF,TGTGCCAGCAGTGAGCCAGGGGACACTGAAGCTTTCTTT
TRBV2,NA,NA,TRBJ2-2,CASSYNRVLRGTGELFF,TGTGCCAGCAGTTACAACAGGGTTCTGCGCGGAACCGGGGAGCTGTTTTTT
TRBV6-5,TRBD1,few,TRBJ1-6,CASSDRVGSPLHF,TGTGCCAGCAGTGACAGGGTCGGTTCACCCCTCCACTTT
TRBV6-1,TRBD1,NA,TRBJ2-1,CASSEGTGPKWNEQFF,TGTGCCAGCAGTGAAGGGACAGGGCCGAAATGGAATGAGCAGTTCTTC
TRBV7-2,NA,NA,TRBJ1-5,CASSLAGGDQPQHF,TGTGCCAGCAGCTTAGCAGGGGGGGATCAGCCCCAGCATTTT
TRBV30,TRBD1,NA,TRBJ2-6,CAGGTGESSGANVLTF,TGTGCCGGAGGGACAGGCGAAAGCTCTGGGGCCAACGTCCTGACTTTC
TRBV14,NA,NA,TRBJ2-1,CASSPLVGSQVYEQFF,TGTGCCAGCAGCCCCCTAGTCGGGAGCCAAGTTTATGAGCAGTTCTTC